Listed below are T cell receptor beta chains from one sample, sequenced in a study of siplizumab effects on memory and regulatory T cells. The repertoire was sequenced with immunoSEQ multiplex PCR; TCRdb's copy has only in-frame clones and lacks some. The table lists 70,000 or so clones, approximately 88% of them singletons. The sequenced sample was Tregs sorted from blood. The receptors were sampled from a human donor in good health. CDR3s include the opening cysteine and the closing phenylalanine or tryptophan. A D gene is named only where the DNA matches it firmly.

V gene,CDR3 length,J gene,D gene,CDR3 protein
TRBV1,18,TRBJ2-3,.,CTSSHRQPGRACTDTQYF
TRBV5-1,15,TRBJ2-2,TRBD2,CASSTSGVNTGELFF
TRBV5-1,14,TRBJ2-7,.,CASSLDRSSYEQYF
TRBV14,15,TRBJ2-3,.,CASSQRVGRTDTQYF
TRBV11-2,14,TRBJ2-5,.,CASSLSWGLETQYF
TRBV25-1,14,TRBJ2-7,.,CAILFPVISYEQYF
TRBV9,13,TRBJ2-2,.,CASSVAPTGELFF
TRBV27,15,TRBJ1-5,.,CASSLGTGSNQPQHF
TRBV7-2,17,TRBJ2-3,TRBD2,CASSLVISGSFADTQYF
TRBV12-1,11,TRBJ1-1,.,CASSGVTEAFF
TRBV9,15,TRBJ2-1,.,CASSGGTGEYNEQFF
TRBV28,18,TRBJ2-1,TRBD1,CASSLRRTRDRGNNEQFF
TRBV5-1,14,TRBJ1-5,.,CASSLEGSNQPQHF
TRBV28,16,TRBJ2-3,.,CASRRTGDFFTDTQYF
TRBV5-1,14,TRBJ1-2,.,CASSLGSTIDGYTF